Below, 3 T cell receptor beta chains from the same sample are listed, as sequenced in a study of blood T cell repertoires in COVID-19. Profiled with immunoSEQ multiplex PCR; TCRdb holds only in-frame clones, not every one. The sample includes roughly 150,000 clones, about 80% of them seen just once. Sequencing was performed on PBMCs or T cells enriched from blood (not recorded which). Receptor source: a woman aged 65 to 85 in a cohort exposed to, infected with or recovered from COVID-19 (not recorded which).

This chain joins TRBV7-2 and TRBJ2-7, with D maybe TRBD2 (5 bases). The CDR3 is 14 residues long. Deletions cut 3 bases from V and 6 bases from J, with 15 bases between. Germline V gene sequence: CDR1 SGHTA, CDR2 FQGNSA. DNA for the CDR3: TGTGCCAGCAGCTTCGGCAGGTTAGAGGGCGAGCAGTACTTC. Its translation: CASSFGRLEGEQYF.

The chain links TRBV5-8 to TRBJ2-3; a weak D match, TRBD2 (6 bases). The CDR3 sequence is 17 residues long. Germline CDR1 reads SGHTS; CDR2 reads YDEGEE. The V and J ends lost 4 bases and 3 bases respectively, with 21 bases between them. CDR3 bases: TGTGCCAGCAGCCCGCGTTATGAAGGGGAGGTTACAGATACGCAGTATTTT. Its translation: CASSPRYEGEVTDTQYF.

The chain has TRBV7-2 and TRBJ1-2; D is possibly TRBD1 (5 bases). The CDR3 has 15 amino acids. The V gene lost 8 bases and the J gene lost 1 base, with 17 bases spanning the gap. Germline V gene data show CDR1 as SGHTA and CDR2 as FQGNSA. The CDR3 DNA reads TGTGCCAGCGAGAAGGGGCCTTCAAGTAACTATGGCTACACCTTC. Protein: CASEKGPSSNYGYTF.